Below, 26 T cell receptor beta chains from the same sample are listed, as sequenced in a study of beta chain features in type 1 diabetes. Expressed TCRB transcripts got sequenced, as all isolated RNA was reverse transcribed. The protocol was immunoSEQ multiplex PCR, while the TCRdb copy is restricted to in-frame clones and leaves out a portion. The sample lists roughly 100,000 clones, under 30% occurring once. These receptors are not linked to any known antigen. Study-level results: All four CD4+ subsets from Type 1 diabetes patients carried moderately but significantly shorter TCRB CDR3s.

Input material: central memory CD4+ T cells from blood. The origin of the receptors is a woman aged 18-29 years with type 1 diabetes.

For the CDR3, the DNA is TGTGCCAGCAGCACCCAGGCCGGCTCTGGAAACACCATATATTTT. This translates into CASSTQAGSGNTIYF. The chain uses TRBV5-5 and TRBJ1-3; unclear D gene. Germline V lookup: CDR1 SGHKS, CDR2 YYEKEE (reference sequence). The V end was cut by 4 bases, the J end by 0 bases, with 11 bases between. The CDR3 runs 15 residues.

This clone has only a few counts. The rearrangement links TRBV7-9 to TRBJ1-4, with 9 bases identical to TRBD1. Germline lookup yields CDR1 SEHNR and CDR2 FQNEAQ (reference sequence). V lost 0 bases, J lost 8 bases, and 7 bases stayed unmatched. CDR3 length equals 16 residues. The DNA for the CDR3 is TGTGCCAGCAGCTTAGCGCTGACAGGGGGACGGGAAAAACTGTTTTTT. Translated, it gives CASSLALTGGREKLFF.

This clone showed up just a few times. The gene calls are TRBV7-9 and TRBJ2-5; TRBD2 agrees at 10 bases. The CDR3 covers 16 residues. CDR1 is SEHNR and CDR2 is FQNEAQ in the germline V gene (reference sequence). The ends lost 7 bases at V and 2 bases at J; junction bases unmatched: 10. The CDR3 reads CASTPGASGSQETQYF. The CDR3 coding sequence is TGTGCCAGCACCCCGGGGGCTAGCGGGAGTCAAGAGACCCAGTACTTC.

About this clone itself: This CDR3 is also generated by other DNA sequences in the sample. DNA of the CDR3: TGTGCCAGCTCACCGGTGGGGGACAGGAGCAATCAGCCCCAGCATTTT. It translates to CASSPVGDRSNQPQHF. This chain uses TRBV18 with TRBJ1-5; 8 bases line up with TRBD1. Germline V gene data show CDR1 as KGHSH and CDR2 as LQKENI. This CDR3 spans 16 amino acids. V shed 3 bases, J shed 1 base, and the junction held 5 bases outside the gene matches.

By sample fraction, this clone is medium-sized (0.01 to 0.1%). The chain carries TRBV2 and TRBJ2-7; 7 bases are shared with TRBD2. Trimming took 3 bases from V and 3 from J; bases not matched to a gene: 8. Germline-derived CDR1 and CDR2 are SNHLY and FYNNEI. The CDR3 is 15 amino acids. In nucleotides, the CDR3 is TGTGCCAGCAGTGAGAAACTAGCGCCTAACTACGAGCAGTACGTC. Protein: CASSEKLAPNYEQYV.

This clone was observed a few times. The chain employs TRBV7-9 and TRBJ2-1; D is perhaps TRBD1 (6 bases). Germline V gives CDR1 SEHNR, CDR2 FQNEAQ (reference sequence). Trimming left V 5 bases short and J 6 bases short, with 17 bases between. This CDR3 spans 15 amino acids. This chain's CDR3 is CASSPRGGVGNEQFF. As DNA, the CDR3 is TGTGCCAGCAGCCCCCGAGGGGGAGTGGGCAATGAGCAGTTCTTC.

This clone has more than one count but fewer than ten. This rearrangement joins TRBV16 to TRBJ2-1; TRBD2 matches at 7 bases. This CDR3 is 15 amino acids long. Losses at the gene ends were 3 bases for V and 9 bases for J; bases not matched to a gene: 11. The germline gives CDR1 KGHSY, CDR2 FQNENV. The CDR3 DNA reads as TGTGCCAGCAGCCACAGGACTAGTCAAGCAACTGAGCAGTTCTTC. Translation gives CASSHRTSQATEQFF.

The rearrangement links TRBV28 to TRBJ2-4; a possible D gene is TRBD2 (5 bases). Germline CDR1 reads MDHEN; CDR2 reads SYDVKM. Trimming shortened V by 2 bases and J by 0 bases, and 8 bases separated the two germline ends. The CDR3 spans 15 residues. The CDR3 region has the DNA TGTGCCAGCAGTTTAACGGGGTTAGCCAAAAACATTCAGTACTTC. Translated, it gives CASSLTGLAKNIQYF.

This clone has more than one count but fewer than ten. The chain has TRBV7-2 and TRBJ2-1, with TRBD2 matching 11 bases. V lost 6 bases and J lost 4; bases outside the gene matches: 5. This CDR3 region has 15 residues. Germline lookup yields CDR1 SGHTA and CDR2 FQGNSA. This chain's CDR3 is CASRTSGTNYNEQFF. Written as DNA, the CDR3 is TGTGCCAGCAGGACTAGCGGGACGAATTACAATGAGCAGTTCTTC.

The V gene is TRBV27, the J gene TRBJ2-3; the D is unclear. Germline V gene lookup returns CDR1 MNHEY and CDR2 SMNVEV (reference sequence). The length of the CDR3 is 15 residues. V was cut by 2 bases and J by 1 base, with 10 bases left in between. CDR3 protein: CASSLMAAGTDTQYF. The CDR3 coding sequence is TGTGCCAGCAGTTTAATGGCGGCGGGCACAGATACGCAGTATTTT.

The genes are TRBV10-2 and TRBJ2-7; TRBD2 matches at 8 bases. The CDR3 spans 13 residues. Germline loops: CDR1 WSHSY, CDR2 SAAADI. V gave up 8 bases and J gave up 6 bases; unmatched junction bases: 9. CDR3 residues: CASGGLDIGEQYV. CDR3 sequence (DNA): TGCGCCAGCGGGGGACTAGATATCGGCGAGCAGTACGTC.

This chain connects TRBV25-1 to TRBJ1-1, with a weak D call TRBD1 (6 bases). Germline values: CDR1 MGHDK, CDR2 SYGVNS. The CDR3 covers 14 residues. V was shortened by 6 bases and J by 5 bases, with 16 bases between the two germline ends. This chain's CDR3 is CASRAIGGLTEAFF. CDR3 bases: TGTGCCAGCAGGGCGATCGGGGGGCTGACTGAAGCTTTCTTT.

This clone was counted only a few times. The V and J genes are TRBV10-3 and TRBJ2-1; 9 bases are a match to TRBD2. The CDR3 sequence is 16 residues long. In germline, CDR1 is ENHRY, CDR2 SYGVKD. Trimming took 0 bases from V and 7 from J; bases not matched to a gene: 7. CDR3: CAISESGGLATNEQFF. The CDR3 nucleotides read TGTGCCATCAGTGAGTCGGGCGGACTAGCGACGAATGAGCAGTTCTTC.

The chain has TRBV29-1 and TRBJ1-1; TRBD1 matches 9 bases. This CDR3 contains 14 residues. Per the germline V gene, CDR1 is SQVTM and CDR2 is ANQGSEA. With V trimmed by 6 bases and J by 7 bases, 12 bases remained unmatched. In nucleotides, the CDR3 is TGCAGCGTCCGAACCGGGACAGGGACGAATGAAGCTTTCTTT. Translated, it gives CSVRTGTGTNEAFF. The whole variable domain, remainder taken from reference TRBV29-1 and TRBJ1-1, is SAVISQKPSRDICQRGTSLTIQCQVDSQVTMMFWYRQQPGQSLTLIATANQGSEATYESGFVIDKFPISRPNLTFSTLTVSNMSPEDSSIYLCSVRTGTGTNEAFFGQGTRLTVV.

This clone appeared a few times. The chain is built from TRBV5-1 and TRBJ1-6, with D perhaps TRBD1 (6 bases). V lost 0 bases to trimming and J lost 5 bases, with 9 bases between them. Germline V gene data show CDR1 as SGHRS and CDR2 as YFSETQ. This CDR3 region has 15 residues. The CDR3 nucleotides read TGCGCCAGCAGCTTGGGGACAGCTAATAATTCACCCCTCCACTTT. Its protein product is CASSLGTANNSPLHF.

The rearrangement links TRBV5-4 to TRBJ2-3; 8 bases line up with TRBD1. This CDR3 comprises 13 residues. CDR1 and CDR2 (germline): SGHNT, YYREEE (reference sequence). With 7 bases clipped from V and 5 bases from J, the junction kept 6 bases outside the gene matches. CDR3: CASGQGGRDTQYF. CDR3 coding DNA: TGTGCCAGCGGACAGGGTGGGAGAGATACGCAGTATTTT.

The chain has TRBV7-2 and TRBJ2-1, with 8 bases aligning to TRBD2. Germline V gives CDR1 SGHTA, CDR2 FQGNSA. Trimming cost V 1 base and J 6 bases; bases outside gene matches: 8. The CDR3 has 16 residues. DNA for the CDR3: TGTGCCAGCAGCTTAGGCAGCGGGAGAGTAGGCAATGAGCAGTTCTTC. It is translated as CASSLGSGRVGNEQFF. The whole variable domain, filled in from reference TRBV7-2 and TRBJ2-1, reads GAGVSQSPSNKVTEKGKDVELRCDPISGHTALYWYRQSLGQGLEFLIYFQGNSAPDKSGLPSDRFSAERTGGSVSTLTIQRTQQEDSAVYLCASSLGSGRVGNEQFFGPGTRLTVL.

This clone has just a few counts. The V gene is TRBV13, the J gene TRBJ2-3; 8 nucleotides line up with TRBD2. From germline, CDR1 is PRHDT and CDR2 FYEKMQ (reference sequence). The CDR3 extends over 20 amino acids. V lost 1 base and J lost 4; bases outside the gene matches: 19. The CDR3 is CASSLALRWEAGDGADTQYF. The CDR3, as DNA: TGTGCCAGCAGCTTAGCTCTGCGCTGGGAAGCGGGAGATGGGGCAGATACGCAGTATTTT.

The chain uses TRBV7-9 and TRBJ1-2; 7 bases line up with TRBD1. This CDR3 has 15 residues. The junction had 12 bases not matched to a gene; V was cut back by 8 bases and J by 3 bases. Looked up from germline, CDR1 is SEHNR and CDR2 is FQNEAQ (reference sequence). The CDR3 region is CASLPLGGADYGYTF. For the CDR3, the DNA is TGTGCCAGCTTACCCTTAGGGGGCGCGGACTATGGCTACACCTTC. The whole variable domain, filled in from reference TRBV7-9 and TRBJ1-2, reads DTGVSQNPRHKITKRGQNVTFRCDPISEHNRLYWYRQTLGQGPEFLTYFQNEAQLEKSRLLSDRFSAERPKGSFSTLEIQRTEQGDSAMYLCASLPLGGADYGYTFGSGTRLTVV.

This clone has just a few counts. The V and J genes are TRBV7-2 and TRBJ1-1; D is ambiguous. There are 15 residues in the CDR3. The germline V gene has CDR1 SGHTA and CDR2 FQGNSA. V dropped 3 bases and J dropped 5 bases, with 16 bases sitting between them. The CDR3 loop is CASSLKATKETEAFF. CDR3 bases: TGTGCCAGCAGCTTGAAGGCCACCAAGGAGACTGAAGCTTTCTTT.

The CDR3 region has the DNA TGTGCCAGCAGTCAGGTCGGGGTTAACTATGGCTACACCTTC. Its protein is CASSQVGVNYGYTF. The chain couples TRBV5-6 to TRBJ1-2, with D hard to call. Deletions cut 5 bases from V and 1 base from J, with 12 bases between. CDR1 is SGHDT and CDR2 is YYEEEE in the germline V gene. This CDR3 region has 14 residues.

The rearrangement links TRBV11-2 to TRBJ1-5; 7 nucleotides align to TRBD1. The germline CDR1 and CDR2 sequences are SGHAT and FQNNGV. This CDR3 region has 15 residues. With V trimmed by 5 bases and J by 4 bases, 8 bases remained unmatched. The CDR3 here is CASSQQGGGNQPQHF. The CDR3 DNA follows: TGTGCCAGCAGCCAGCAAGGGGGCGGAAATCAGCCCCAGCATTTT.

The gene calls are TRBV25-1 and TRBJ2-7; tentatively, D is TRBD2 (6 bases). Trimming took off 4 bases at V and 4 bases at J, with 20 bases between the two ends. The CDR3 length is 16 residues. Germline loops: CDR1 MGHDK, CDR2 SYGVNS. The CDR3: CASSVGEDYTLYEQYV. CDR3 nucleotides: TGTGCCAGCAGTGTGGGAGAGGACTACACACTTTACGAGCAGTACGTC.

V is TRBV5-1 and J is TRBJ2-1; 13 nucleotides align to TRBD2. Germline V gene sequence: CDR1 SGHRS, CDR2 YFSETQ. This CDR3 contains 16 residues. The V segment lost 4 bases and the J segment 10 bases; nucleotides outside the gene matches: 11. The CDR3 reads CASSPGGLAGVREQFF. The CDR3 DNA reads TGCGCCAGCAGCCCGGGTGGACTAGCGGGAGTAAGAGAGCAGTTCTTC.

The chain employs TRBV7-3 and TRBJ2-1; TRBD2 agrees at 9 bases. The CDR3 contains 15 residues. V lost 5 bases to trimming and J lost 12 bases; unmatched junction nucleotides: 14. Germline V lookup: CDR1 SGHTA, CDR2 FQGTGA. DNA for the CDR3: TGTGCCAGCAGCCCCAAAGCGGGAGGACTTGCTGGGCAGTTCTTC. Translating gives CASSPKAGGLAGQFF. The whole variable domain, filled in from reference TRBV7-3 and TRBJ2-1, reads GAGVSQTPSNKVTEKGKYVELRCDPISGHTALYWYRQSLGQGPEFLIYFQGTGAADDSGLPNDRFFAVRPEGSVSTLKIQRTERGDSAVYLCASSPKAGGLAGQFFGPGTRLTVL.

The CDR3 DNA sequence: TGTGCCAGTATGGGACTATCCGAGACCCAGTACTTC. As protein: CASMGLSETQYF. V gene TRBV27 combines with J gene TRBJ2-5; 7 nucleotides agree with TRBD2. After removal of 9 bases from V and 5 bases from J, the junction contained 6 bases not matched to a gene. This CDR3 has 12 amino acids. Germline CDR1 MNHEY, CDR2 SMNVEV (reference sequence).